The next 5 T cell receptor beta chains were all read from a single sample in a study of T-cell memory formation after mild COVID-19. TCRdb fed the 5' RACE reads into MiXCR, producing one record per CDR3 protein. The repertoire includes a few hundred thousand distinct CDR3 sequences, 15% to 20% of them detected once, and about 21% sits in the top ten. The sample comprised PBMCs or a T cell subset sorted from them (not recorded which). The receptors shown here come from a man between 18 and 35 years old who had mild COVID-19 (a few samples of this study predate the infection). Cell type and time point are not known.

The chain couples TRBV6-6 to TRBJ2-1; TRBD1 aligns across 7 bases. The CDR3 is 16 residues long. J gave up 2 bases and V 5 bases, and 9 bases lay outside the gene matches. Looked up from germline, CDR1 is MNHNY and CDR2 is SVGAGI (reference sequence). The CDR3, as DNA: TGTGCCAGCAGTAAACCCGGGCAGGGGGCCTACAATGAGCAGTTCTTC. The encoded protein is CASSKPGQGAYNEQFF.

This clonotype showed up just a few times. The chain recombines TRBV10-3 with TRBJ2-1, with TRBD2 identical over 11 bases. This CDR3 is built from 13 residues. The germline gives CDR1 ENHRY, CDR2 SYGVKD. The J segment lost 7 bases and the V segment lost 10 bases, leaving 6 bases of the junction unmatched. This CDR3 reads CATVLAGGNEQFF. The DNA for the CDR3 is TGTGCCACGGTTCTAGCGGGGGGTAATGAGCAGTTCTTC.

The gene calls are TRBV28 and TRBJ2-4; no firm D call. The V and J ends lost 5 bases and 0 bases respectively, with 11 bases between them. CDR1 and CDR2 (germline): MDHEN, SYDVKM. This CDR3 is built from 15 residues. CDR3 bases: TGTGCCAGCAGTCCTCACGAAGAAGCCAAAAACATTCAGTACTTC. It yields the protein CASSPHEEAKNIQYF. The variable domain in full, with the rest retrieved from reference TRBV28 and TRBJ2-4, is DVKVTQSSRYLVKRTGEKVFLECVQDMDHENMFWYRQDPGLGLRLIYFSYDVKMKEKGDIPEGYSVSREKKERFSLILESASTNQTSMYLCASSPHEEAKNIQYFGAGTRLSVL.

This clonotype was found a few times. Here the CDR3 DNA reads TGTGCCACCAGCACGAAGGGATTGGGTAATTCACCCCTCCACTTT. Protein product: CATSTKGLGNSPLHF. This sequence joins TRBV15 and TRBJ1-6; D not resolved. The V gene's germline CDR1 is LNHNV and CDR2 YYDKDF (reference sequence). The V end was cut by 4 bases, the J end by 6 bases, with 13 bases between. CDR3 length: 15 amino acids. The full variable domain, completed using reference TRBV15 and TRBJ1-6, is DAMVIQNPRYQVTQFGKPVTLSCSQTLNHNVMYWYQQKSSQAPKLLFHYYDKDFNNEADTPDNFQSRRPNTSFCFLDIRSPGLGDTAMYLCATSTKGLGNSPLHFGNGTRLTVT.

The rearrangement joins TRBV6-6 to TRBJ2-7, with 11 positions matching TRBD1. This CDR3 region has 15 residues. The V segment lost 5 bases and the J segment 3 bases; nucleotides outside the gene matches: 6. In germline, CDR1 is MNHNY, CDR2 SVGAGI (reference sequence). CDR3 region: CASSETGTGGYEQYV. Here the CDR3 DNA reads TGTGCCAGCAGTGAGACCGGGACAGGGGGCTACGAGCAGTACGTC.